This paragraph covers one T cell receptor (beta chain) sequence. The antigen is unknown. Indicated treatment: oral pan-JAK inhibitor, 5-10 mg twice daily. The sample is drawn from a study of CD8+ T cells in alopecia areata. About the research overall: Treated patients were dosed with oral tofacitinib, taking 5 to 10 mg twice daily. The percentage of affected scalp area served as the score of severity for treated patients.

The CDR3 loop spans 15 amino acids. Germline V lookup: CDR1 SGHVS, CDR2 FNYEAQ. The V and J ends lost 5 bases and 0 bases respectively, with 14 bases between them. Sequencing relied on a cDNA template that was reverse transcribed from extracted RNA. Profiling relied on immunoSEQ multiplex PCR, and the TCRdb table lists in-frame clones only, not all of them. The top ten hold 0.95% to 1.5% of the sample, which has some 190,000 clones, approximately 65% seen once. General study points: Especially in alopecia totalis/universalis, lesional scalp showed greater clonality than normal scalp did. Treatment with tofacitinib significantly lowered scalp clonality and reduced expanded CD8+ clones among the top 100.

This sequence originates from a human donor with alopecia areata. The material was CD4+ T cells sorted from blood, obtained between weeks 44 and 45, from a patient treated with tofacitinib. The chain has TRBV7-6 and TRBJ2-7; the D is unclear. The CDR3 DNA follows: TGTGCCAGCAGCCCAGACCCAGCCGGCTCCTACGAGCAGTACTTC. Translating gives CASSPDPAGSYEQYF.